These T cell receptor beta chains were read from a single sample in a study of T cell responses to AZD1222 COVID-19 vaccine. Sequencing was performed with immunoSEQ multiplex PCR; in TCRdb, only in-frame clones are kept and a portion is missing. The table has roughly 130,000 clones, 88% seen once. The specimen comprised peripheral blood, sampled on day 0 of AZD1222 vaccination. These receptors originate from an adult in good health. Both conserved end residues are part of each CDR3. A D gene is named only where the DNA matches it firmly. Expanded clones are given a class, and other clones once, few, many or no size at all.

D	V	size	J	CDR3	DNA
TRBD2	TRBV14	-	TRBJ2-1	CASSPLGAGGFNEQFF	TGTGCCAGCAGCCCTCTCGGAGCGGGAGGATTTAATGAGCAGTTCTTC
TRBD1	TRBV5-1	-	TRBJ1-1	CASSSRGQAEAFF	TGCGCCAGCAGCAGCCGCGGACAGGCTGAAGCTTTCTTT
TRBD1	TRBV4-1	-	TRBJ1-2	CASSQEGGRGKGYTF	TGCGCCAGCAGCCAAGAAGGGGGCAGGGGAAAAGGCTACACCTTC
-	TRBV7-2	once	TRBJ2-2	CASSLGSGPSGELFF	TGTGCCAGCAGCTTAGGCAGTGGCCCCAGCGGGGAGCTGTTTTTT
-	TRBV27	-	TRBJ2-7	CASQRGYEQYF	TGTGCCAGCCAACGGGGTTACGAGCAGTACTTC
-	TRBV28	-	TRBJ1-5	CASSRGSNQPQHF	TGTGCCAGCAGCCGGGGCAGCAATCAGCCCCAGCATTTT
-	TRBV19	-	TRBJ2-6	CASSTLRSPGANVLTF	TGTGCCAGTAGTACTCTCCGGTCCCCTGGGGCCAACGTCCTGACTTTC
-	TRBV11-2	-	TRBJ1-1	CASSFQRNTEAFF	TGTGCCAGCAGCTTTCAAAGGAACACTGAAGCTTTCTTT
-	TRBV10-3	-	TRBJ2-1	CAISEYGGSTYNEQFF	TGTGCCATCAGTGAATATGGGGGCTCCACGTACAATGAGCAGTTCTTC
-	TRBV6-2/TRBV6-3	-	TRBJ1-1	CASSPGRDRTEAFF	TGTGCCAGCAGCCCCGGACGGGATCGCACTGAAGCTTTCTTT
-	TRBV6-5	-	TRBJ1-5	CASSYSRGAGQPQHF	TGTGCCAGCAGTTACTCGAGGGGGGCAGGTCAGCCCCAGCATTTT
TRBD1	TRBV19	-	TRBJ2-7	CASSISGGDYEQYF	TGTGCCAGTAGCATCTCAGGGGGCGATTACGAGCAGTACTTC
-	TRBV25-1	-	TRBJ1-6	CASSESAGSNSPLHF	TGTGCCAGCAGTGAATCGGCAGGTTCAAATTCACCCCTCCACTTT
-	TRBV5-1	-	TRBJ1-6	CASSLDKATNSPLHF	TGCGCCAGCAGCTTGGATAAGGCGACAAATTCACCCCTCCACTTT
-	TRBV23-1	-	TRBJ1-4	CASSQWGASGEKLFF	TGCGCCAGCAGTCAATGGGGCGCCTCGGGAGAAAAACTGTTTTTT
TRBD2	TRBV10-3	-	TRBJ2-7	CAISEAAGVYEQYF	TGTGCCATCAGTGAGGCGGCGGGGGTGTACGAGCAGTACTTC
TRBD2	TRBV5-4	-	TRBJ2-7	CASSPRGGSYEQYF	TGTGCCAGCAGCCCGCGGGGGGGCTCCTACGAGCAGTACTTC
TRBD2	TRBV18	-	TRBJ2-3	CASSPPRSSGRFTDTQYF	TGTGCCAGCTCACCACCGAGGAGTAGCGGGAGGTTCACAGATACGCAGTATTTT
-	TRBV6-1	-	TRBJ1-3	CASSENRGGSGNTIYF	TGTGCCAGCAGTGAAAATAGAGGAGGTTCTGGAAACACCATATATTTT
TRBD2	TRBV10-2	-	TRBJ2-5	CASTSAGGWETQYF	TGCGCCAGCACGTCTGCGGGGGGCTGGGAGACCCAGTACTTC
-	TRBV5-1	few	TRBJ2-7	CASISQTYEQYF	TGCGCCAGCATCTCACAGACCTACGAGCAGTACTTC
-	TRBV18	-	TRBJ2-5	CASSPDQSVGETQYF	TGTGCCAGCTCGCCTGACCAGTCGGTGGGGGAGACCCAGTACTTC
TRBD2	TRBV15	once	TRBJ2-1	CATSREGVAGGLNEQFF	TGTGCCACCAGCAGGGAGGGGGTAGCGGGAGGACTTAATGAGCAGTTCTTC
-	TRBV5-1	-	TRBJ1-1	CASSLGQRNTEAFF	TGCGCCAGCAGCTTGGGACAGAGGAACACTGAAGCTTTCTTT
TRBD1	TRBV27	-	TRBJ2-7	CASSLSNRGGEQYF	TGTGCCAGCAGTTTATCGAACAGGGGTGGCGAGCAGTACTTC
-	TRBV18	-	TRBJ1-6	CASSSRFRDPLHF	TGTGCCAGCTCATCCCGCTTTAGGGACCCCCTCCACTTT
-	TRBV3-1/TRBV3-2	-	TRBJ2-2	CASSQDLGSSNTGELFF	TGTGCCAGCAGCCAAGATTTGGGCAGTTCTAACACCGGGGAGCTGTTTTTT
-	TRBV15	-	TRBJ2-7	CATSRTEPAGEQYF	TGTGCCACCAGCAGGACGGAACCTGCTGGCGAGCAGTACTTC
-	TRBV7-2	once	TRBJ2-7	CASSLTSSPYEQYF	TGTGCCAGCAGCCTGACTAGTTCTCCCTACGAGCAGTACTTC
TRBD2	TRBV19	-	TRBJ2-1	CASSIMAGGVDEQFF	TGTGCCAGTAGTATTATGGCGGGGGGGGTCGATGAGCAGTTCTTC
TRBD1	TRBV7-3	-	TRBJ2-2	CASRKQGASSGELFF	TGTGCCAGCAGGAAACAGGGGGCATCTTCGGGGGAGCTGTTTTTT
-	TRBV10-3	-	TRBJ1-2	CAIRSLDVDYGYTF	TGTGCCATCAGAAGTCTAGACGTAGACTATGGCTACACCTTC
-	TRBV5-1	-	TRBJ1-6	CASSFTNLAGGAGSPLHF	TGCGCCAGCAGCTTTACAAATTTGGCGGGGGGCGCAGGATCACCCCTCCACTTT
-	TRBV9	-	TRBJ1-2	CASTPSSGTPGGYTF	TGTGCCAGCACCCCCTCATCCGGGACTCCAGGGGGCTACACCTTC
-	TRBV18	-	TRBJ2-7	CASSPPLGYSYEQYF	TGTGCCAGCTCACCTCCCCTCGGTTACTCCTACGAGCAGTACTTC
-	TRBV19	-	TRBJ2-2	CASTRTTNTGELFF	TGTGCCAGTACCAGGACTACGAACACCGGGGAGCTGTTTTTT
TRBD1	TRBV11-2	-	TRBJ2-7	CASRSDRGIYEQYF	TGTGCCAGCAGATCGGACAGGGGGATATACGAGCAGTACTTC